The 27 T cell receptor beta chains presented below share a single source sample, sequenced in a study of blood T cell repertoires in COVID-19 (dated by TCRdb to the early 2020s). Libraries came from the immunoSEQ multiplex PCR assay. TCRdb limited this immuneACCESS table to in-frame rearrangements with V and J called. A share of clones is missing; checked studies link under half to unresolved V genes, and the rest is unexplained. The sample table contains about 200,000 clones; only one count was recorded for roughly 88% of them. The leading ten clones occupy approximately 5% of the sample. Sequencing used PBMCs or T cells enriched from blood (not recorded which). The source of these receptors is a man aged 40-50 years with acute COVID-19.

The V and J genes are TRBV24-1 and TRBJ2-1; TRBD2 agrees at 13 bases. The CDR3 consists of 15 residues. Germline CDR1 is KGHDR and CDR2 is SFDVKD. The J segment lost 8 bases and the V segment lost 3 bases, leaving 3 bases of the junction unmatched. The CDR3 region has the DNA TGTGCCACCAGTGATCCCGGACTAGCGGGAGATGAGCAGTTCTTC. This codes for CATSDPGLAGDEQFF.

This sequence joins TRBV2 and TRBJ2-7; 8 positions agree with TRBD2. Germline V gene sequence: CDR1 SNHLY, CDR2 FYNNEI. With V trimmed by 11 bases and J by 2 bases, 8 bases remained unmatched. This CDR3 contains 13 residues. The CDR3 sequence is CAGTGTRPYEQYF. The CDR3 nucleotides are TGTGCCGGCACCGGGACTAGGCCCTACGAGCAGTACTTC.

The genes are TRBV7-9 and TRBJ2-5; TRBD2 is a possible D gene (6 bases). The germline gives CDR1 SEHNR, CDR2 FQNEAQ (reference sequence). This CDR3 is 14 amino acids long. The germline V and J ends were trimmed by 5 bases and 4 bases, with 14 bases remaining between them. Written as DNA, the CDR3 is TGTGCCAGCAGCCATTCCGGGACTGGAGAGACCCAGTACTTC. Its protein product is CASSHSGTGETQYF.

V usage is TRBV9 and J usage is TRBJ2-1; TRBD2 agrees at 8 bases. Germline assignment: CDR1 SGDLS and CDR2 YYNGEE. This CDR3 spans 15 amino acids. The trim removed 0 bases at V and 9 bases at J, leaving 8 bases unmatched. The CDR3 bases are TGTGCCAGCAGCGTAGCGAGCGGGAGTGAGGGTGAGCAGTTCTTC. This encodes CASSVASGSEGEQFF.

The chain recombines TRBV6-1 with TRBJ1-2; the match to TRBD1 covers 7 bases. The length of the CDR3 is 13 residues. Germline V lookup: CDR1 MNHNS, CDR2 SASEGT. Trimming at V came to 3 bases and at J to 7 bases, leaving 5 bases not matched to a gene. The CDR3 region is CASSEIGTVGYTF. The CDR3, as DNA: TGTGCCAGCAGTGAGATCGGGACAGTTGGCTACACCTTC.

The rearrangement uses TRBV4-2 and TRBJ1-4, with D possibly matching TRBD1 (5 bases). Germline V gene sequence: CDR1 LGHNA, CDR2 YNFKEQ. The CDR3 loop spans 17 amino acids. The V end lost 1 base, the J end lost 7 bases, and 19 bases lay between the germline ends. For the CDR3, the DNA is TGTGCCAGCAGCCAAGGGGTTATCGGGGGGTTTGGTGAAAAACTGTTTTTT. This encodes CASSQGVIGGFGEKLFF.

In its sample, this clone ranks as large. Other DNA sequences in the same sample also yield this CDR3. The V gene is TRBV7-3, the J gene TRBJ2-3; D not certain. The germline V and J ends were trimmed by 4 bases and 0 bases, with 8 bases remaining between them. Germline assignment: CDR1 SGHTA and CDR2 FQGTGA. The CDR3 has 14 amino acids. The CDR3 sequence: CASSSSTSTDTQYF. The CDR3 bases are TGTGCCAGCAGCTCCTCGACTAGCACAGATACGCAGTATTTT.

The chain is built from TRBV30 and TRBJ1-4, with 7 nucleotides matching TRBD1. Germline assignment: CDR1 GTSNPN and CDR2 SVGIG (reference sequence). The V gene end was trimmed by 2 bases and the J gene end by 5 bases; junction bases not matched to a gene: 5. This CDR3 is 14 amino acids long. In DNA form, the CDR3 reads TGTGCCTGGAGTTCAGGGGGGCCGAATGAAAAACTGTTTTTT. Protein sequence: CAWSSGGPNEKLFF.

The J gene is TRBJ2-3, the V gene TRBV2; 13 bases match TRBD2. V shed 6 bases, J shed 2 bases, and the junction held 11 bases outside the gene matches. The CDR3 totals 18 residues. CDR1 is SNHLY and CDR2 is FYNNEI in the germline V gene. The DNA for the CDR3 is TGTGCCAGCAGAAGGACTAGCGGGGGATTGGGCCCCACAGATACGCAGTATTTT. This codes for CASRRTSGGLGPTDTQYF.

The genes are TRBV6-4 and TRBJ2-1; possibly TRBD1 for D (5 bases). CDR3 length equals 19 residues. Germline values: CDR1 MRHNA, CDR2 SNTAGT. V was shortened by 2 bases and J by 0 bases, with 20 bases between the two germline ends. CDR3 in amino acids: CASSDGKRVGASSYNEQFF. The CDR3 bases are TGTGCCAGCAGTGACGGTAAAAGGGTAGGGGCCAGCTCCTACAATGAGCAGTTCTTC.

This chain joins TRBV29-1 and TRBJ2-7; TRBD2 might be the D (6 bases). CDR1 is SQVTM, CDR2 ANQGSEA, per germline. There are 12 residues in the CDR3. V was pared by 3 bases and J by 5 bases, with 11 bases between. The CDR3 spells CSVDGGTDEQYF. The CDR3 DNA sequence: TGCAGCGTTGACGGGGGAACGGACGAGCAGTACTTC.

This chain connects TRBV5-1 to TRBJ2-1; 7 nucleotides line up with TRBD2. The germline CDR1 and CDR2 sequences are SGHRS and YFSETQ. CDR3 length equals 15 residues. Trimming removed 2 bases from V and 2 bases from J; junction bases left unmatched: 4. The CDR3 here is CASSLNLAAYNEQFF. CDR3 nucleotides: TGCGCCAGCAGCTTAAATCTAGCGGCCTACAATGAGCAGTTCTTC.

This sequence joins TRBV24-1 and TRBJ2-5; D may be TRBD2 (5 bases). Between the trimmed V and J ends, which lost 4 bases and 5 bases, there was a span of 19 bases. CDR3 length: 16 residues. The germline V gene encodes CDR1 KGHDR and CDR2 SFDVKD. DNA of the CDR3: TGTGCCACCAGTGACTTCGGGATTGGGGTTGGCGAGACCCAGTACTTC. It is translated as CATSDFGIGVGETQYF.

The chain joins TRBV4-1 to TRBJ1-5, with D unclear. Germline values: CDR1 MGHRA, CDR2 YSYEKL. The CDR3 runs to 19 residues. Trimming removed 0 bases from V and 0 bases from J, with 18 bases in between. DNA of the CDR3: TGCGCCAGCAGCCAAGATTTTTCGGGGAGAGGGTATAGCAATCAGCCCCAGCATTTT. Translating gives CASSQDFSGRGYSNQPQHF.

The gene calls are TRBV6-1 and TRBJ1-3; 11 nucleotides agree with TRBD1. The CDR3 covers 17 residues. Germline V gene data show CDR1 as MNHNS and CDR2 as SASEGT. Unmatched junction bases numbered 7, after V lost 2 bases and J lost 4 bases. The CDR3 DNA is TGTGCCAGCAGTGAACTTATCAGGACAGGGGGCGGAAACACCATATATTTT. Translating it yields CASSELIRTGGGNTIYF.

V usage is TRBV27 and J usage is TRBJ2-1; TRBD2 agrees at 7 bases. Germline loops: CDR1 MNHEY, CDR2 SMNVEV (reference sequence). The CDR3 runs to 15 residues. V shed 7 bases, J shed 2 bases, and the junction held 8 bases outside the gene matches. The DNA for the CDR3 is TGTGCCAGCACCCTGGGGGGGAGCGCCTACAATGAGCAGTTCTTC. This codes for CASTLGGSAYNEQFF.

As DNA, the CDR3 is TGTGCCAGCGGCCAGAACAATCAGCCCCAGCATTTT. Encoded protein: CASGQNNQPQHF. The chain joins TRBV27 to TRBJ1-5; D call uncertain. V shed 8 bases and J shed 3 bases, with 8 bases lying between them. CDR1 and CDR2 (germline): MNHEY, SMNVEV (reference sequence). The CDR3 has 12 residues.

This rearrangement joins TRBV2 to TRBJ1-5; TRBD1 aligns across 8 bases. Per the germline V gene, CDR1 is SNHLY and CDR2 is FYNNEI. V lost 6 bases to trimming and J lost 4 bases; unmatched junction nucleotides: 2. The length of the CDR3 is 13 residues. The CDR3 protein is CASRDRENQPQHF. The CDR3 DNA reads as TGTGCCAGCAGGGACAGGGAGAATCAGCCCCAGCATTTT.

The genes are TRBV7-9 and TRBJ1-1, with D hard to call. The CDR3 is 14 amino acids. Germline CDR1 is SEHNR and CDR2 is FQNEAQ (reference sequence). The ends were cut back, 5 bases at V and 1 base at J, with 11 bases in the middle. The CDR3 DNA reads as TGTGCCAGCAGCGTCACGACGGGGAACACTGAAGCTTTCTTT. Residues: CASSVTTGNTEAFF. Combining the CDR3 with reference TRBV7-9 and TRBJ1-1 gives the whole variable domain DTGVSQNPRHKITKRGQNVTFRCDPISEHNRLYWYRQTLGQGPEFLTYFQNEAQLEKSRLLSDRFSAERPKGSFSTLEIQRTEQGDSAMYLCASSVTTGNTEAFFGQGTRLTVV.

This rearrangement joins TRBV2 to TRBJ2-5; maybe TRBD2 (6 bases). The germline V gene encodes CDR1 SNHLY and CDR2 FYNNEI. This CDR3 comprises 14 residues. The ends were cut back, 3 bases at V and 0 bases at J, with 8 bases in the middle. CDR3 sequence: CASSDGGDQETQYF. CDR3 nucleotides: TGTGCCAGCAGTGACGGGGGAGACCAAGAGACCCAGTACTTC.

The chain joins TRBV6-4 to TRBJ2-2; 8 positions match TRBD1. There are 14 residues in the CDR3. J lost 4 bases, V lost 8 bases, and 6 bases had no gene match. Germline CDR1 is MRHNA and CDR2 is SNTAGT. The CDR3 sequence is CASERGTGTGELFF. DNA for the CDR3: TGTGCCAGCGAGAGAGGGACAGGCACCGGGGAGCTGTTTTTT.

V and J are TRBV5-1 and TRBJ2-3; 13 nucleotides agree with TRBD2. This CDR3 is 20 amino acids long. The trim removed 0 bases at V and 0 bases at J, leaving 10 bases unmatched. Looked up from germline, CDR1 is SGHRS and CDR2 is YFSETQ. The CDR3 region is CASSLARTSGSGSSTDTQYF. In DNA form, the CDR3 reads TGCGCCAGCAGCTTGGCCAGGACTAGCGGGAGCGGATCTAGCACAGATACGCAGTATTTT. Drawing the rest from reference TRBV5-1 and TRBJ2-3, the complete variable domain is KAGVTQTPRYLIKTRGQQVTLSCSPISGHRSVSWYQQTPGQGLQFLFEYFSETQRNKGNFPGRFSGRQFSNSRSEMNVSTLELGDSALYLCASSLARTSGSGSSTDTQYFGPGTRLTVL.

This chain joins TRBV4-2 and TRBJ1-2, with 7 nucleotides matching TRBD1. Germline CDR1 reads LGHNA; CDR2 reads YNFKEQ. The junction had 13 bases not matched to a gene; V was cut back by 1 base and J by 8 bases. The CDR3 is made up of 16 amino acids. In DNA form, the CDR3 reads TGTGCCAGCAGCCAAGTGGGGACAGCGGGTTTTAGCGGCTACACCTTC. Translated, it gives CASSQVGTAGFSGYTF.

The chain recombines TRBV18 with TRBJ1-1; perhaps TRBD1 as D (6 bases). CDR1 and CDR2 from the germline V gene are KGHSH and LQKENI. V was pared by 2 bases and J by 3 bases, with 10 bases between. This CDR3 spans 14 amino acids. CDR3 amino acids: CASSPGGTDTEAFF. For the CDR3, the DNA is TGTGCCAGCTCACCAGGGGGCACGGACACTGAAGCTTTCTTT.

The chain couples TRBV10-3 to TRBJ2-2; 11 bases line up with TRBD1. Germline CDR1 ENHRY, CDR2 SYGVKD. Trimming cost V 8 bases and J 6 bases; bases outside gene matches: 2. The CDR3 consists of 13 residues. The CDR3 sequence is CAIPGQGAGELFF. CDR3 bases: TGTGCCATCCCGGGACAGGGGGCCGGGGAGCTGTTTTTT.

V usage is TRBV4-1 and J usage is TRBJ2-1, with a possible D match to TRBD2 (6 bases). The CDR3 is made up of 17 amino acids. V was trimmed by 0 bases and J by 4 bases, leaving 16 bases between them. Germline V gene sequence: CDR1 MGHRA, CDR2 YSYEKL. CDR3 DNA: TGCGCCAGCAGCCAAGATGGGACTCCAGAGAATTACAATGAGCAGTTCTTC. Amino acid sequence: CASSQDGTPENYNEQFF.

The genes are TRBV4-1 and TRBJ2-7; D is possibly TRBD2 (6 bases). This CDR3 comprises 13 residues. Trimming removed 4 bases from V and 4 bases from J, with 11 bases in between. The germline gives CDR1 MGHRA, CDR2 YSYEKL. The CDR3, as DNA: TGCGCCAGCAGCCGGGGGGTATTATACGAGCAGTACTTC. Encoded protein: CASSRGVLYEQYF.